Below are 3 T cell receptor beta chains sequenced from a single sample in a study of T cell responses to AZD1222 COVID-19 vaccine. Clones were sequenced by immunoSEQ multiplex PCR, and TCRdb holds only the in-frame ones, with some missing. Here the sample spans approximately 100,000 clones, around nine tenths being singletons. The source material was peripheral blood, sampled on day 0 of AZD1222 vaccination. The receptors stem from an adult in good health.

This clone was counted a single time. V and J are TRBV5-1 and TRBJ2-3, with D hard to call. CDR3 length equals 15 residues. Germline values: CDR1 SGHRS, CDR2 YFSETQ. The germline V and J ends were trimmed by 3 bases and 1 base, with 12 bases remaining between them. CDR3 sequence (DNA): TGCGCCAGCAGCTCTACCCTCCTTGGCACAGATACGCAGTATTTT. This sequence encodes CASSSTLLGTDTQYF.

In its sample, this clone was seen once. The chain is built from TRBV3-1 (or the pseudogene TRBV3-2) and TRBJ2-2; tentative D call: TRBD2 (5 bases). Germline values: CDR1 LGHDT, CDR2 YNNKEL (reference sequence). With 3 bases removed from V and 7 bases from J, the gap between germline ends came to 15 bases. This CDR3 has 15 residues. This CDR3 reads CASSHGVYTGGELFF. The CDR3 DNA reads TGTGCCAGCAGCCACGGGGTGTACACGGGCGGGGAGCTGTTTTTT.

This clone is a singleton in its sample. The chain recombines TRBV7-3 with TRBJ1-1, with 7 bases lining up with TRBD1. CDR1 SGHTA and CDR2 FQGTGA come from the germline V gene. The CDR3 length is 15 residues. V shed 4 bases, J shed 7 bases, and the junction held 12 bases outside the gene matches. The CDR3 DNA reads TGTGCCAGCAGCTCCAACGGAGGGGGCCTCAGTGAAGCTTTCTTT. This sequence encodes CASSSNGGGLSEAFF.